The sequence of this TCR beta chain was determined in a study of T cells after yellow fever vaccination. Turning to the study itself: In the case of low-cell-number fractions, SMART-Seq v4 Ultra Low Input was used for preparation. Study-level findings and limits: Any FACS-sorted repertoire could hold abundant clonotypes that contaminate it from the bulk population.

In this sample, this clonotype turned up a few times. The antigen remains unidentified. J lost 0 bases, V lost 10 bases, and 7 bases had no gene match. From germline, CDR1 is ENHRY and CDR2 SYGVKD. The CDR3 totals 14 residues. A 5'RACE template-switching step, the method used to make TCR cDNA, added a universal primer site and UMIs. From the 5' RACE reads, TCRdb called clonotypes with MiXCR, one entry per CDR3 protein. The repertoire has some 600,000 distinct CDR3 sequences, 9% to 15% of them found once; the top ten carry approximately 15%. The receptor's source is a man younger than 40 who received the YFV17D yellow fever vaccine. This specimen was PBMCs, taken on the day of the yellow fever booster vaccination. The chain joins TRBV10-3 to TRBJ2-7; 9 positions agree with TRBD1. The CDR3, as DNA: TGTGCCACTATCCGGGACAGGGCCTCCTACGAGCAGTACTTC. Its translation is CATIRDRASYEQYF.